This entry is about one TCR beta chain. Its antigen remains unknown. This record comes from a study of monozygotic twins with inflammatory bowel disease. Overall study findings and caveats: Researchers report that IBD patients shared fewer clonotypes with others than healthy twins, especially amid disease activity. For IBD, no single strong associated signal or clonotype was supported.

The CDR3 length is 13 residues. cDNA synthesis was performed in eight separate reactions for each sample. UMIs containing a 6-nucleotide sample barcode were added via template switching. For each CDR3 protein, TCRdb gives one entry from its re-call of the 5' RACE reads, without DNA. The table for this sample gives around 210,000 distinct CDR3 sequences. The sequence derives from a human donor with ulcerative colitis or Crohn's disease, or a healthy co-twin of an affected twin (not recorded which). The J gene is TRBJ1-4, the V gene TRBV12-3 or TRBV12-4. The source material was blood. The CDR3 protein is CASSLSWGGELFF.